This paragraph reports one T cell receptor (beta chain). No cognate antigen has been identified for it. It has no much larger one-base neighbor in the sample; base qualities were not kept. The data derive from a study of molecular identifiers for immune sequencing clone quantification (dated by TCRdb to 2017 to 2018). Some background on the complete study: In a replicate experiment, RNA from roughly 20,000 or 100,000 naive CD8 T cells was split into five aliquots, four of which were sequenced. This methods study benchmarked molecular-identifier clustering-based TCR repertoire sequencing (MIDCIRS) and TCR RNA copy counting, using CD8 T cells to do so. The research as a whole found: Highly expanded clone sizes could be underestimated if identical TCR molecules share a barcode. Spiked-in Jurkat TCR RNA equal to a single cell's worth was reported to be detectable even within one million naive CD8 T cells. Roughly 2.8 recovered TCR RNA copies per cell were obtained by modeling, versus approximately 9 by digital PCR, implying a capture efficiency of about 30%. In CMV-specific effector cells, clones with more than 20 RNA copies contained over 97% of molecules, whereas in naive cells such clones contained under 1% of molecules. When barcode sub-clustering was left out, chimeric consensus sequences inflated TCR diversity, with chimeras reaching as high as 47%. The naive libraries included spiked-in Jurkat TCR RNA (about 11 copies' worth), and this RNA is not part of the donor repertoire.

The junction shows trimming of 3 bases on V and 2 bases on J, plus 6 bases between the germline ends. Its CDR3 holds 13 amino acids, cysteine through phenylalanine. The read is trimmed to its CDR3 DNA, 39 bases read in frame from base 1. Libraries of naive CD8 T cells were generated from roughly 18,000 to 920,000 sorted cells, with 10%, 30% or 50% of the purified RNA used. Naive CD8 T cells were FACS-sorted as CD8+CD4-CCR7+CD45RA+ on a BD FACSAria II into RLT Plus buffer. Approximately nine TCR copies' worth of Jurkat RNA were spiked into about 19,000-1,000,000 naive CD8 T cell samples to test detection sensitivity. CD8 T cells were enriched with RosetteSep CD8+ T Cell Enrichment Cocktail and Ficoll-Paque, followed by ACK red cell lysis. The library was produced with PCR. For sequencing, a NextSeq 500 was employed. Bulk TCR libraries were made following a previously described method, with the TCR primers given in Table S5. Total RNA was purified with the Qiagen AllPrep DNA/RNA kit. Before analysis, reads from multiple sequencing runs of the same library were pooled. The study's own analysis went as follows. Only reads with exact TCR constant sequence were kept, trimmed to 150 nt, and grouped by their 12-nt molecular barcodes. Within each barcode group, reads were sub-clustered at a 15% Levenshtein threshold, and quality-weighted consensus sequences were built per RNA molecule. Non-functional sequences were excluded, and lower-count sequences lying one edit away from another sequence were also excluded. Based on fitting two negative binomial distributions, any barcode sub-cluster with under 20% of the maximum read count was discarded. TCRdb cleaned the public reads at Q25 with fastp, built clones with MiXCR and kept in-frame beta chains. For every CDR3 protein sequence, its rows merge into one entry that carries the most common genes and DNA. What appears here as the V and J calls and clone size reflects TCRdb's work, not the paper's. Here the sample has over 550,000 distinct CDR3 sequences; about 25% occur a single time. The leading ten clones occupy around 0.78% of the sample.

This receptor was obtained from a human donor in good health. Some libraries in this study had Jurkat cell RNA spiked in. This chain joins TRBV12-3 or TRBV12-4 to TRBJ2-3, with the D gene not confidently named. Sequenced input: naive CD8+ T cells from blood, with Jurkat cell RNA spiked in. Reading the label with the study, this specimen's cell subset or site is: FACS-sorted CD8+CD4-CCR7+CD45RA+ naive T cells. Here the CDR3 is given as CASSLQATDTQYF. The DNA is TGTGCCAGCAGTTTGCAGGCCACAGATACGCAGTATTTT.